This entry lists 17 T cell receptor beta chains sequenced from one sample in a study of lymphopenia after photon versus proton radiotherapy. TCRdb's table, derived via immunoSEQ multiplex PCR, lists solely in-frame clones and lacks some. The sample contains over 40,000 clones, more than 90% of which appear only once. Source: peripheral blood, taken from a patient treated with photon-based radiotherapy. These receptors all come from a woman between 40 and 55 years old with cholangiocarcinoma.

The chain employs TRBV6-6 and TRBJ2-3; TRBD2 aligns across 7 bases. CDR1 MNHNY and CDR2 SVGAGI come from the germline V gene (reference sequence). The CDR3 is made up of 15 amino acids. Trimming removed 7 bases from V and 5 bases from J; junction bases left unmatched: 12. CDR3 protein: CASNDGGRRIDTQYF. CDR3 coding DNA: TGTGCCAGCAATGACGGGGGGAGGCGGATAGATACGCAGTATTTT.

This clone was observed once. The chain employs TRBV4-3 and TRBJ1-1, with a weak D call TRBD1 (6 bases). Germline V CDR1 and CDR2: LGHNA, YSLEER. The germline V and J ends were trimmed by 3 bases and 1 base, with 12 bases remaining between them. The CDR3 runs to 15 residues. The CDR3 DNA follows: TGCGCCAGCAGCCATGACACAGGGCCGAACACTGAAGCTTTCTTT. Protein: CASSHDTGPNTEAFF.

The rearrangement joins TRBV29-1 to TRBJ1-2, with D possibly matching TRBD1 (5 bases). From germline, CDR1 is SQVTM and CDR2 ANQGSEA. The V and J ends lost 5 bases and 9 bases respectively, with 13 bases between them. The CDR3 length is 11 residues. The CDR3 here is CSVPPGPSYTF. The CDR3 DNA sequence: TGCAGCGTTCCTCCAGGGCCAAGCTACACCTTC.

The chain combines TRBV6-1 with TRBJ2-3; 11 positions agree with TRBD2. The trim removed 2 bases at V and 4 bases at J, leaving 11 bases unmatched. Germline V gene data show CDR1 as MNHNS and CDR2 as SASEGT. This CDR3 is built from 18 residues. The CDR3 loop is CASSEPWSSGRRADTQYF. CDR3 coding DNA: TGTGCCAGCAGTGAACCATGGTCTAGCGGGAGGAGGGCAGATACGCAGTATTTT.

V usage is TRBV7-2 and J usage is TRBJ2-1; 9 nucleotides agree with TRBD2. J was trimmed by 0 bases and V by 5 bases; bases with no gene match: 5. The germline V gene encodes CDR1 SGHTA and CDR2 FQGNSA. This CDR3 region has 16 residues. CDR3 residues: CASSISGGNSYNEQFF. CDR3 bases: TGTGCCAGCAGCATAAGCGGGGGGAACTCCTACAATGAGCAGTTCTTC.

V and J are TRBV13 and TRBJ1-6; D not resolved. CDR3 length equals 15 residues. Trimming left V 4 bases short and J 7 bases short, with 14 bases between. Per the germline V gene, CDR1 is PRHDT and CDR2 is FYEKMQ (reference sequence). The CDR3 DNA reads TGTGCCAGCAGCTCCCGTGAAGACGGGAATTCACCCCTCCACTTT. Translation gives CASSSREDGNSPLHF. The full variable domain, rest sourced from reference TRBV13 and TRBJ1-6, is AAGVIQSPRHLIKEKRETATLKCYPIPRHDTVYWYQQGPGQDPQFLISFYEKMQSDKGSIPDRFSAQQFSDYHSELNMSSLELGDSALYFCASSSREDGNSPLHFGNGTRLTVT.

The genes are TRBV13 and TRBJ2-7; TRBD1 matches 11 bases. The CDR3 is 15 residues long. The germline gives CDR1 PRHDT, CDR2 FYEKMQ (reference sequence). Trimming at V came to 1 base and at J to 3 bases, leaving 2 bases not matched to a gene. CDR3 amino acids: CASSLDGTGGYEQYF. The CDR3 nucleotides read TGTGCCAGCAGCTTAGATGGGACAGGGGGCTACGAGCAGTACTTC.

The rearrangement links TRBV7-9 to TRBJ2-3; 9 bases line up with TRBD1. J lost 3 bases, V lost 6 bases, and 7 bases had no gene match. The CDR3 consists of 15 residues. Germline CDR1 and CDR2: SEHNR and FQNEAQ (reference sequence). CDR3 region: CASRVQGAHTDTQYF. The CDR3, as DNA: TGTGCCAGCAGAGTACAGGGGGCGCATACAGATACGCAGTATTTT.

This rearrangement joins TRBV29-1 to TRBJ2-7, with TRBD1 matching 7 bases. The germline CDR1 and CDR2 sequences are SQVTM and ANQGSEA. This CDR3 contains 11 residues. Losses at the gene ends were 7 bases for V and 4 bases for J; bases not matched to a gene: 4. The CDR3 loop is CSGNRGYEQYF. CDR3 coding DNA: TGCAGCGGTAACAGGGGTTACGAGCAGTACTTC.

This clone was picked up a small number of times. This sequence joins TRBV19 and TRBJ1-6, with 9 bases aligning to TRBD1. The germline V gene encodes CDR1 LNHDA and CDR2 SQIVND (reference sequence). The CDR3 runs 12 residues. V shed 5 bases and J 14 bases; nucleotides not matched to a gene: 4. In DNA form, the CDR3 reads TGTGCCAGTAGTCCACAGGGGGCCACCCTCCACTTT. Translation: CASSPQGATLHF. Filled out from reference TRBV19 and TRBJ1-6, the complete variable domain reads DGGITQSPKYLFRKEGQNVTLSCEQNLNHDAMYWYRQDPGQGLRLIYYSQIVNDFQKGDIAEGYSVSREKKESFPLTVTSAQKNPTAFYLCASSPQGATLHFGNGTRLTVT.

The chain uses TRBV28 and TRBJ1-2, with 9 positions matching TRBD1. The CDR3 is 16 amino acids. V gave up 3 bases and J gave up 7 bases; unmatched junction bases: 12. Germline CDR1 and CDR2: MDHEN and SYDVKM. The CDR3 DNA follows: TGTGCCAGCAGTTTGTCAATGAACAGGGGGCGCGCTGGCTACACCTTC. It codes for CASSLSMNRGRAGYTF.

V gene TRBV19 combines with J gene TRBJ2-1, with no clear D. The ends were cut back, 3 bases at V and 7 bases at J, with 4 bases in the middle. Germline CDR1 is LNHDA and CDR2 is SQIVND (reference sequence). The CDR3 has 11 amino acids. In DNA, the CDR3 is TGTGCCAGTAGTATTATGAATGAGCAGTTCTTC. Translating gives CASSIMNEQFF.

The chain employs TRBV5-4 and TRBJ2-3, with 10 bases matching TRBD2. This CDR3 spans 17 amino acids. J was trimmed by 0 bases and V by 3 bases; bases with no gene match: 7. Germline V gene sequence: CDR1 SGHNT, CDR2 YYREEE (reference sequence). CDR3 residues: CASSSSGGSSSTDTQYF. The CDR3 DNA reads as TGTGCCAGCAGCTCTAGCGGGGGCAGCTCAAGCACAGATACGCAGTATTTT.

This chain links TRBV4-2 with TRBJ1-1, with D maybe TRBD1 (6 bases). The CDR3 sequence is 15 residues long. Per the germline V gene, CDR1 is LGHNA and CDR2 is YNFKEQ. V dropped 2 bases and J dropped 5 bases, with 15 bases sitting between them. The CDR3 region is CASSQPLTGRTEAFF. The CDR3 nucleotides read TGTGCCAGCAGCCAACCCCTCACAGGGCGGACTGAAGCTTTCTTT.

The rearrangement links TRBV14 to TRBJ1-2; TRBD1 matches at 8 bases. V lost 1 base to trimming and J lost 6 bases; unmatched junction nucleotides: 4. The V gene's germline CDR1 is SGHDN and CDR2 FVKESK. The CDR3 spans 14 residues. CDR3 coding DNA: TGTGCCAGCAGCCAAGCCAGGGGGCGTAATGGCTACACCTTC. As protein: CASSQARGRNGYTF.

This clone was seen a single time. The CDR3 spells CASFLWGRSYEQYF. CDR3 bases: TGTGCCAGCTTCCTGTGGGGACGGTCATACGAGCAGTACTTC. This chain connects TRBV5-6 to TRBJ2-7; D could derive from TRBD1 or TRBD2 (5 bases each). In germline, CDR1 is SGHDT, CDR2 YYEEEE. Between the trimmed V and J ends, which lost 7 bases and 4 bases, there was a span of 18 bases. The CDR3 length is 14 residues.

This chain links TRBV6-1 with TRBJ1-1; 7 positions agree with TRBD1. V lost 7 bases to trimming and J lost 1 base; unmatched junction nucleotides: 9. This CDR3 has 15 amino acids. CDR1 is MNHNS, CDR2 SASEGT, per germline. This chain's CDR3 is CASTMTGRKNTEAFF. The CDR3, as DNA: TGTGCCAGCACTATGACAGGGAGGAAGAACACTGAAGCTTTCTTT.